This T cell receptor (beta chain) emerged from a study of OX40 agonist ivuxolimab in advanced cancers. General study results and limits: Clonal expansion in partial responders at 0.1-3.0 mg/kg ranked among the lowest.

This table comes from immunoSEQ multiplex PCR, and its TCRdb copy is limited to in-frame clones, with some not included. The sample shows 89,000 or so clones, about 89% of them seen only once. This clone occurred once. Antigen: not known. The CDR3 is 13 residues long. CDR1 SGDLS and CDR2 YYNGEE come from the germline V gene. The ends were cut back, 3 bases at V and 5 bases at J, with 9 bases in the middle. The sample in question was CD4+ or CD8+ T cells sorted from blood, obtained in a trial of the OX40 agonist ivuxolimab. The V gene is TRBV9, the J gene TRBJ1-5; D unclear. The sequence was obtained from an adult with an advanced solid tumor such as melanoma, head and neck, liver or kidney cancer. The chain's CDR3 is CASSAVGYQPQHF. The CDR3 bases are TGTGCCAGCAGCGCAGTGGGGTATCAGCCCCAGCATTTT.